This TCR beta chain stems from a study of blood T cell repertoires in COVID-19. This clone was seen only once. Participants reported their clinical history, and cohort assignment relied on those reports. How the authors handled the data: By means of reference gene primer amplification, nucleated cell counts were estimated. Repertoires were generated with immunoSEQ multiplex PCR, while TCRdb's copy carries only in-frame clones and drops some. The DNA gave D and trimming, while V, J and clone size come from that table. Found here are approximately 230,000 clones, approximately 86% of them singletons; the top ten hold 14% to 15%. The CDR3 has 13 residues. Per germline, CDR1 SGHTA and CDR2 FQGNSA. Trimming stripped 4 bases from V and 6 bases from J, with 9 bases between.

The sequenced sample consisted of PBMCs or T cells enriched from blood (not recorded which). The chain employs TRBV7-2 and TRBJ2-2; D is unresolved. This clonotype was sampled from a woman aged 45-60 years with acute COVID-19. The CDR3 loop reads CASSSHYSGELFF. As DNA, the CDR3 is TGTGCCAGCAGCTCTCACTACTCCGGGGAGCTGTTTTTT.